Each of the 20 T cell receptor beta chains below was sequenced from the same sample in a study of radiotherapy plus CTLA-4 blockade in lung cancer (dated by TCRdb to 2017 to 2018). Library preparation used the immunoSEQ multiplex PCR assay. TCRdb's version of the immuneACCESS table is confined to in-frame rearrangements and falls short of the full clone set. An unresolved V gene accounts for under half of the shortfall where checked; the remainder is of unknown origin. For this sample there are about 98,000 clones; roughly 88% appear just once. The leading ten clones occupy roughly 4.6% of the sample. This sample comprised peripheral blood, obtained from a patient treated with radiotherapy plus ipilimumab. These receptors were taken from a human donor with non-small cell lung cancer that progressed on radiotherapy plus ipilimumab.

This chain links TRBV10-2 with TRBJ2-1, with 8 bases identical to TRBD2. Germline trimming cut 8 bases from V and 4 bases from J; bases unmatched to any gene: 13. CDR1 is WSHSY, CDR2 SAAADI, per germline. There are 16 residues in the CDR3. CDR3 in DNA: TGCGCCAGCGCCCAACCCGGCGGGAGGAGATACAATGAGCAGTTCTTC. Translating gives CASAQPGGRRYNEQFF.

The chain has TRBV9 and TRBJ2-2; 15 bases agree with TRBD2. The V gene end was trimmed by 0 bases and the J gene end by 7 bases; junction bases not matched to a gene: 10. There are 19 residues in the CDR3. Germline CDR1 reads SGDLS; CDR2 reads YYNGEE. This CDR3 reads CASSVALGLAGGPSGELFF. The CDR3 DNA reads TGTGCCAGCAGCGTAGCTTTAGGACTAGCGGGAGGGCCAAGCGGGGAGCTGTTTTTT.

The V gene is TRBV5-6, the J gene TRBJ2-5, with TRBD2 matching 7 bases. The assigned J gene may be wrong: the sequence end matches TRBJ2-7 better. Germline-derived CDR1 and CDR2 are SGHDT and YYEEEE. There are 13 residues in the CDR3. As DNA, the CDR3 is TGTGCCAGCAGCCCCGGGGGGAGGAGCGAGCAGTACTTC. Protein: CASSPGGRSEQYF.

The J gene is TRBJ2-7, the V gene TRBV7-9, with 9 bases matching TRBD1. The CDR3 has 14 residues. Germline loops: CDR1 SEHNR, CDR2 FQNEAQ (reference sequence). V was clipped by 5 bases and J by 5 bases; unmatched bases: 7. This CDR3 is CASSTGQGSHEQYF. CDR3 in DNA: TGTGCCAGCAGCACCGGACAGGGGTCCCACGAGCAGTACTTC. The full variable domain, its missing parts supplied by reference TRBV7-9 and TRBJ2-7, is DTGVSQNPRHKITKRGQNVTFRCDPISEHNRLYWYRQTLGQGPEFLTYFQNEAQLEKSRLLSDRFSAERPKGSFSTLEIQRTEQGDSAMYLCASSTGQGSHEQYFGPGTRLTVT.

This clone has a single count. The chain joins TRBV2 to TRBJ1-3; no firm D call. The V gene lost 0 bases and the J gene lost 0 bases, with 9 bases spanning the gap. The CDR3 runs 16 residues. The germline V gene encodes CDR1 SNHLY and CDR2 FYNNEI. The CDR3 reads CASSEAAWSSGNTIYF. CDR3 coding DNA: TGTGCCAGCAGTGAAGCGGCGTGGAGCTCTGGAAACACCATATATTTT.

CDR3 amino acids: CAWKMNTEAFF. DNA for the CDR3: TGTGCCTGGAAGATGAACACTGAAGCTTTCTTT. The genes are TRBV30 and TRBJ1-1, with no clear D. This CDR3 region has 11 residues. V was shortened by 4 bases and J by 0 bases, with 3 bases between the two germline ends. The V gene's germline CDR1 is GTSNPN and CDR2 SVGIG (reference sequence).

This clone was observed once. The CDR3, as DNA: TGCAGTGCTAGACGCGAGTATGAGCAGTTCTTC. Encoded protein: CSARREYEQFF. The rearrangement uses TRBV20-1 and TRBJ2-1; D is unclear. The CDR3 length is 11 residues. V was clipped by 2 bases and J by 8 bases, with 7 bases between them. The germline V gene encodes CDR1 DFQATT and CDR2 SNEGSKA (reference sequence).

The V and J genes are TRBV19 and TRBJ1-2; perhaps TRBD1 as D (5 bases). The V gene's germline CDR1 is LNHDA and CDR2 SQIVND (reference sequence). The V gene lost 4 bases and the J gene lost 3 bases, with 18 bases spanning the gap. This CDR3 region has 16 residues. The DNA of the CDR3 is TGTGCCAGTAGTACCCCCGAGGGGATGGTGGACTATGGCTACACCTTC. Its translation: CASSTPEGMVDYGYTF.

V and J are TRBV9 and TRBJ2-1; D unresolved. Germline CDR1 reads SGDLS; CDR2 reads YYNGEE. V lost 0 bases, J lost 9 bases, and 13 bases lay in between. The CDR3 covers 14 residues. CDR3 sequence reads: CASSVDPAVSEQFF. The CDR3 nucleotides read TGTGCCAGCAGCGTAGACCCTGCGGTAAGTGAGCAGTTCTTC.

CDR3 protein: CAISPGGGLAGVETQYF. The CDR3 DNA reads TGTGCCATCAGTCCCGGAGGTGGGCTAGCGGGAGTAGAGACCCAGTACTTC. The V and J genes are TRBV10-3 and TRBJ2-5; 10 bases agree with TRBD2. Germline V CDR1 and CDR2: ENHRY, SYGVKD. The CDR3 has 17 amino acids. V gave up 5 bases and J gave up 4 bases; unmatched junction bases: 13.

V gene TRBV5-1 combines with J gene TRBJ2-1; D uncertain. Germline V gives CDR1 SGHRS, CDR2 YFSETQ. The CDR3 has 12 residues. Trimming took off 4 bases at V and 8 bases at J, with 10 bases between the two ends. CDR3 DNA: TGCGCCAGCAGCGTCTCTAGACATGAGCAGTTCTTC. Protein sequence: CASSVSRHEQFF.

The chain has TRBV5-6 and TRBJ2-7; TRBD2 agrees at 8 bases. Germline-derived CDR1 and CDR2 are SGHDT and YYEEEE. Unmatched junction bases numbered 11, after V lost 4 bases and J lost 2 bases. This CDR3 comprises 16 residues. This chain's CDR3 is CASSPILAGGAYEQYF. The CDR3 DNA is TGTGCCAGCAGCCCTATTCTCGCGGGAGGAGCCTACGAGCAGTACTTC. The full variable domain, rest sourced from reference TRBV5-6 and TRBJ2-7, is DAGVTQSPTHLIKTRGQQVTLRCSPKSGHDTVSWYQQALGQGPQFIFQYYEEEERQRGNFPDRFSGHQFPNYSSELNVNALLLGDSALYLCASSPILAGGAYEQYFGPGTRLTVT.

This clone was detected only a few times. This sequence joins TRBV6-6 and TRBJ1-2; D is undetermined. The CDR3 extends over 14 amino acids. Germline V gene data show CDR1 as MNHNY and CDR2 as SVGAGI (reference sequence). Trimming pared 6 bases from V and 7 bases from J, leaving 18 bases between. CDR3 sequence reads: CASSLDSGRGGYTF. CDR3 bases: TGTGCCAGCAGCCTCGATTCCGGGAGAGGTGGCTACACCTTC.

The chain carries TRBV15 and TRBJ1-1; maybe TRBD1 (5 bases). This CDR3 contains 15 residues. The germline V and J ends were trimmed by 0 bases and 3 bases, with 11 bases remaining between them. CDR1 and CDR2 from the germline V gene are LNHNV and YYDKDF (reference sequence). CDR3 loop: CATSRDGGAYTEAFF. The CDR3 coding sequence is TGTGCCACCAGCAGAGATGGAGGGGCCTACACTGAAGCTTTCTTT.

The chain carries TRBV20-1 and TRBJ2-7; a weak D match, TRBD2 (5 bases). The CDR3 has 11 amino acids. Per germline, CDR1 DFQATT and CDR2 SNEGSKA (reference sequence). Trimming shortened V by 5 bases and J by 4 bases, and 9 bases separated the two germline ends. The chain's CDR3 is CSARGRYEQYF. The CDR3 nucleotides are TGCAGTGCTCGAGGGCGATACGAGCAGTACTTC.

The chain combines TRBV11-3 with TRBJ1-4, with D tentatively TRBD1 (5 bases). The V gene's germline CDR1 is SGHNT and CDR2 YENEEA. The CDR3 runs to 14 residues. The V gene lost 4 bases and the J gene lost 8 bases, with 14 bases spanning the gap. In DNA form, the CDR3 reads TGTGCCAGCAGCTCCCCCCCGGGGGGGGAAAAACTGTTTTTT. As protein: CASSSPPGGEKLFF.

V gene TRBV11-3 combines with J gene TRBJ1-4; 8 bases match TRBD1. Germline trimming cut 5 bases from V and 6 bases from J; bases unmatched to any gene: 5. The germline gives CDR1 SGHNT, CDR2 YENEEA. CDR3 length: 14 amino acids. This CDR3 is CASSPEDRDEKLFF. The CDR3 DNA reads as TGTGCCAGCAGCCCGGAGGACAGGGATGAAAAACTGTTTTTT.

The rearrangement joins TRBV18 to TRBJ2-3; no firm D call. Trimming stripped 4 bases from V and 0 bases from J, with 2 bases between. The CDR3 totals 12 residues. Germline CDR1 KGHSH, CDR2 LQKENI. CDR3 loop: CASSRSTDTQYF. The DNA of the CDR3 is TGTGCCAGCTCACGAAGCACAGATACGCAGTATTTT.

The V call is TRBV5-1, the J call TRBJ2-1; D may match TRBD1 or TRBD2 (6 bases each). Looked up from germline, CDR1 is SGHRS and CDR2 is YFSETQ. The CDR3 is 14 amino acids. Between the trimmed V and J ends, which lost 7 bases and 0 bases, there was a span of 11 bases. CDR3 protein: CASAGTPSYNEQFF. The CDR3 nucleotides are TGCGCCAGCGCGGGGACACCCTCCTACAATGAGCAGTTCTTC.

The CDR3 nucleotides read TGTGCCAGCAGCTTGGTGGGGGCCGGTGGCTACACCTTC. This translates into CASSLVGAGGYTF. This chain links TRBV5-4 with TRBJ1-2, with D possibly TRBD1 on 6 matching bases. Germline lookup yields CDR1 SGHNT and CDR2 YYREEE (reference sequence). The CDR3 is 13 residues long. Deletions cut 0 bases from V and 7 bases from J, with 10 bases between.